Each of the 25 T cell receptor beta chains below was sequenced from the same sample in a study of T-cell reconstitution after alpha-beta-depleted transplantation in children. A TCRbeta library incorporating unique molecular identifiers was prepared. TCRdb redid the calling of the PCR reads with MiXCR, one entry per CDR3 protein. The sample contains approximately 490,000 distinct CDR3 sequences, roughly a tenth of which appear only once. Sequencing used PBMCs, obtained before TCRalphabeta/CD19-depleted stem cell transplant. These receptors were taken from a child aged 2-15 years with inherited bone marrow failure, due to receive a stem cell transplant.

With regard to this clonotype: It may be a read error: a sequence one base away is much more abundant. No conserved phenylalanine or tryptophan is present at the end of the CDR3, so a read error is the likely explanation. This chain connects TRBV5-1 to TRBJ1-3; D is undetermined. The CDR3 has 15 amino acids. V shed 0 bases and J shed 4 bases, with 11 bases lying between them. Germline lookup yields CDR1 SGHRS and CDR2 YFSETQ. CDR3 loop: CASSLEGPSGNTIYS. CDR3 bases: TGCGCCAGCAGCTTGGAAGGCCCTTCCGGAAACACCATATATTCT.

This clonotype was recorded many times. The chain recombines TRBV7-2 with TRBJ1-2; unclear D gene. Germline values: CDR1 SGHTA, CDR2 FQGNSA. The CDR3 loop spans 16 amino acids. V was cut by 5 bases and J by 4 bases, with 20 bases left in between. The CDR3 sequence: CASSPQPANVRYGYTF. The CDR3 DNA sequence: TGTGCCAGCAGCCCCCAACCAGCGAATGTCCGCTATGGCTACACCTTC.

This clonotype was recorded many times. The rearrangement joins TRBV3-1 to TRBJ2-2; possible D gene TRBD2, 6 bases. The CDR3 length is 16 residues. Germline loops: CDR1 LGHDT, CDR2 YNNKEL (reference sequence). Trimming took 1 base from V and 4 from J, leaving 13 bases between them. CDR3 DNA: TGTGCCAGCAGCCAAGTCGGGGGAGTGGGCACCGGGGAGCTGTTTTTT. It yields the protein CASSQVGGVGTGELFF.

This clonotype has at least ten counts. The DNA of the CDR3 is TGCGCCAGCAGCCATCGGACGGGGGGGACCCAGTACTTC. Translated, it gives CASSHRTGGTQYF. The chain combines TRBV4-1 with TRBJ2-5; 7 nucleotides match TRBD2. With V trimmed by 3 bases and J by 7 bases, 5 bases remained unmatched. Germline V gives CDR1 MGHRA, CDR2 YSYEKL. CDR3 size: 13 residues.

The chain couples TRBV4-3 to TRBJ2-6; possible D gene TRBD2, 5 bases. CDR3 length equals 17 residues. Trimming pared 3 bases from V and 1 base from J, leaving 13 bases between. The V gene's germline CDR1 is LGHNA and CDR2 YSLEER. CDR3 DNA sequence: TGCGCCAGCAGCCAGGGAGACGGCCAATCTGGGGCCAACGTCCTGACTTTC. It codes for CASSQGDGQSGANVLTF.

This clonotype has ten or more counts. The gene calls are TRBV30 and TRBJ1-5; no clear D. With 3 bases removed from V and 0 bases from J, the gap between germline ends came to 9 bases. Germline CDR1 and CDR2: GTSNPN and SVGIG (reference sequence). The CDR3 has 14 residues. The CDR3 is CAWSGHYSNQPQHF. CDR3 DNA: TGTGCCTGGAGCGGCCACTATAGCAATCAGCCCCAGCATTTT.

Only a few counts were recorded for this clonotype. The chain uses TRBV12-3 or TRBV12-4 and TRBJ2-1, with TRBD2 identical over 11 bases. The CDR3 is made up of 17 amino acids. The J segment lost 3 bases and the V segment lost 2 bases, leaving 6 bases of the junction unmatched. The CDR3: CASSLFIGTSGYNEQFF. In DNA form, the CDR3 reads TGTGCCAGCAGTTTATTCATCGGGACTAGCGGCTACAATGAGCAGTTCTTC.

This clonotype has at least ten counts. As DNA, the CDR3 is TGTGCCAGCAGCTATTCCACTAGCGGGAGGGGTAATGAGCAGTTCTTC. It encodes CASSYSTSGRGNEQFF. The rearrangement joins TRBV5-6 to TRBJ2-1, with 13 bases lining up with TRBD2. From germline, CDR1 is SGHDT and CDR2 YYEEEE. V shed 3 bases, J shed 7 bases, and the junction held 7 bases outside the gene matches. The CDR3 has 16 amino acids.

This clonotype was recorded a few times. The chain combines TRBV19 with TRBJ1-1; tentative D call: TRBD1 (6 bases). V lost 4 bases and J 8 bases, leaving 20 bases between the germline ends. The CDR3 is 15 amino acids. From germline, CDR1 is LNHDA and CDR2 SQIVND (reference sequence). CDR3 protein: CASSTYPGGALEAFF. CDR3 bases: TGTGCCAGTAGTACCTACCCGGGGGGGGCTCTCGAAGCTTTCTTT.

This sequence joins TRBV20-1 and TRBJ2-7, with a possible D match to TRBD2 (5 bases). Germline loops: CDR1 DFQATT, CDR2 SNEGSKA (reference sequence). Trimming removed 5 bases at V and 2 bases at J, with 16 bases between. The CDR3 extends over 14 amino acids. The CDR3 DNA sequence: TGCAGTGCTGTCCGGGAACTAATCACCTACGAGCAGTACTTC. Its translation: CSAVRELITYEQYF.

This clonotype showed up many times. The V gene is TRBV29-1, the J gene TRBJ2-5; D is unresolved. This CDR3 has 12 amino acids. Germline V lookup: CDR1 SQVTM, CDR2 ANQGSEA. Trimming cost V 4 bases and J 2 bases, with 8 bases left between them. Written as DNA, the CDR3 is TGCAGCGTTGGTACCCCTCAAGAGACCCAGTACTTC. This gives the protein CSVGTPQETQYF.

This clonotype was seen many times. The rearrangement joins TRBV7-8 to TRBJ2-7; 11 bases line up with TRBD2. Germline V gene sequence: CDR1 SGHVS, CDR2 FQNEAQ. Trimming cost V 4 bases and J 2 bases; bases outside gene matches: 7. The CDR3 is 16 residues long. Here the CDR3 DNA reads TGTGCCAGCAGCTCTCAGGGACTAGCGGCGCCCTACGAGCAGTACTTC. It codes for CASSSQGLAAPYEQYF.

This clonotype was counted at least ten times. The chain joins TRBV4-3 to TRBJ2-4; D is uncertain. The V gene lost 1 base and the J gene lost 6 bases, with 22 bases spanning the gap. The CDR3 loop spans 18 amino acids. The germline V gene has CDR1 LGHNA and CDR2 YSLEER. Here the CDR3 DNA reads TGCGCCAGCAGCCAAGTTATAGGAGAAAGGTCATCAGCAAACATTCAGTACTTC. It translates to CASSQVIGERSSANIQYF.

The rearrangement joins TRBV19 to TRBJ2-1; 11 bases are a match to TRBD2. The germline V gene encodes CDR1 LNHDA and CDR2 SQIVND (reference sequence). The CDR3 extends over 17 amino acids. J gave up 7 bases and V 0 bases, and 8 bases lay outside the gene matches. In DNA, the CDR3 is TGTGCCAGTAGTATAGATATACTAGCGGGAGTTCAGAATGAGCAGTTCTTC. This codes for CASSIDILAGVQNEQFF.

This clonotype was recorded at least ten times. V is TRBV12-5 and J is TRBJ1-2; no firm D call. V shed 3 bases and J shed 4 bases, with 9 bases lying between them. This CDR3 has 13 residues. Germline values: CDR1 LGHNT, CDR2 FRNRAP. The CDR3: CASGFGGSYGYTF. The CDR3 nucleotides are TGTGCTAGTGGTTTTGGAGGGTCCTATGGCTACACCTTC. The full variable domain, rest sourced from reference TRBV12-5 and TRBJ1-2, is DARVTQTPRHKVTEMGQEVTMRCQPILGHNTVFWYRQTMMQGLELLAYFRNRAPLDDSGMPKDRFSAEMPDATLATLKIQPSEPRDSAVYFCASGFGGSYGYTFGSGTRLTVV.

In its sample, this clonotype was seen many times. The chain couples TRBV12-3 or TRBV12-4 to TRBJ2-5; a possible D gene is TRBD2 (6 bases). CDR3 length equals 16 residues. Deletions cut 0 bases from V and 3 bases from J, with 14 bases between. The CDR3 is CASSLARGSQKETQYF. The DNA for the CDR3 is TGTGCCAGCAGTTTAGCGCGGGGCAGCCAAAAAGAGACCCAGTACTTC.

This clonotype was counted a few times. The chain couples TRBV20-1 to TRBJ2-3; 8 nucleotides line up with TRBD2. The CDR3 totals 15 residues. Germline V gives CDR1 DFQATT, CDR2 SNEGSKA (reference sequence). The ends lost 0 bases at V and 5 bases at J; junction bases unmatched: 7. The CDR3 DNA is TGCAGTGCTAGAGATACCGGGAGGGCAGGAGATACGCAGTATTTT. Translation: CSARDTGRAGDTQYF.

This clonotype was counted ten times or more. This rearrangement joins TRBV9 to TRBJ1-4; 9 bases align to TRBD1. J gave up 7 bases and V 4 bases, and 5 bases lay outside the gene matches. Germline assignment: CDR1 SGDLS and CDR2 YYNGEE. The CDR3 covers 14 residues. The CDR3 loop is CASSSQGAFEKLFF. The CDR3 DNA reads TGTGCCAGCAGCTCACAGGGGGCGTTTGAAAAACTGTTTTTT.

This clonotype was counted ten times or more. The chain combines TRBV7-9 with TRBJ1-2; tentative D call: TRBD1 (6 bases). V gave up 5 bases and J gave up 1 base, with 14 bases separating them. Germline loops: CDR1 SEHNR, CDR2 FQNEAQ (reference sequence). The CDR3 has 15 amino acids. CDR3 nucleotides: TGTGCCAGCAGCCAAATCGACAGGAGTAACTATGGCTACACCTTC. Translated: CASSQIDRSNYGYTF. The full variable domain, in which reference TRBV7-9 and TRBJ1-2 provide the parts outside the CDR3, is DTGVSQNPRHKITKRGQNVTFRCDPISEHNRLYWYRQTLGQGPEFLTYFQNEAQLEKSRLLSDRFSAERPKGSFSTLEIQRTEQGDSAMYLCASSQIDRSNYGYTFGSGTRLTVV.

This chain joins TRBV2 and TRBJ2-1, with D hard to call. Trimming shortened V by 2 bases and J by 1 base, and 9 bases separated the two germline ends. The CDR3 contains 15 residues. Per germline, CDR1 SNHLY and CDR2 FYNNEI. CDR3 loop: CASSEPFSSYNEQFF. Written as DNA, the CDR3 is TGTGCCAGCAGTGAACCATTCTCTTCCTACAATGAGCAGTTCTTC.

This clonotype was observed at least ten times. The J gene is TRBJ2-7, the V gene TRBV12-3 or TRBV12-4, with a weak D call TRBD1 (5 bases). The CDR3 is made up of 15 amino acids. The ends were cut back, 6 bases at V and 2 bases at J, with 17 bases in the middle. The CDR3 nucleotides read TGTGCCAGCAGACGTGGGGCTGGTCCGACCTACGAGCAGTACTTC. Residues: CASRRGAGPTYEQYF.

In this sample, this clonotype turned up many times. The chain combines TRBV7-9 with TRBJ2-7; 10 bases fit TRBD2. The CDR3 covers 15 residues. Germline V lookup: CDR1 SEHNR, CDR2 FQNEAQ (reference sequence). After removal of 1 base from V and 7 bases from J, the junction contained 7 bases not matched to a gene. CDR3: CASSLELAGLEEQYF. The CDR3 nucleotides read TGTGCCAGCAGCTTAGAACTAGCGGGACTGGAGGAGCAGTACTTC.

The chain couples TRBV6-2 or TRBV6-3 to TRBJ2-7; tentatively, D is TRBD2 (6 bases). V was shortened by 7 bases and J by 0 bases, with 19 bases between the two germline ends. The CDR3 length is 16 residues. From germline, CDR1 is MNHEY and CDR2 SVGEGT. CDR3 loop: CASTYSGHGNSYEQYF. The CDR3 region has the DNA TGTGCCAGCACCTACAGCGGGCACGGAAACTCCTACGAGCAGTACTTC.

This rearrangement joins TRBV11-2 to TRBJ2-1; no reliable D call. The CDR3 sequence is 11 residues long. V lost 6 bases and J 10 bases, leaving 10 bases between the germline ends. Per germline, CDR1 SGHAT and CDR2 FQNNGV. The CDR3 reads CASRTVGEQFF. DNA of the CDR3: TGTGCCAGCAGAACAGTCGGGGAGCAGTTCTTC.

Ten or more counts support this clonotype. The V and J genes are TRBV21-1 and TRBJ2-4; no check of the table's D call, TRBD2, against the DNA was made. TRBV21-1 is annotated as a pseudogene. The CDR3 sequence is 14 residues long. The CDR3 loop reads CASSKGDPADIQYF. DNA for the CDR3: TGTGCCAGCAGCAAAGGGGACCCAGCGGACATTCAGTACTTC.